These 9 T cell receptor beta chains came from one sample sequenced in a study of OX40 agonist ivuxolimab in advanced cancers. Clones were read by immunoSEQ multiplex PCR, and TCRdb kept only the in-frame ones, dropping some. The sample holds 30,000 to 35,000 clones, 81% seen once. The sample consisted of CD4+ or CD8+ T cells sorted from blood, taken in a trial of the OX40 agonist ivuxolimab. Receptors originate from an adult with an advanced solid tumor such as melanoma, head and neck, liver or kidney cancer.

As DNA, the CDR3 is TGTGCCAGCAGCATCCAGGGAAGCACAGATACGCAGTATTTT. This codes for CASSIQGSTDTQYF. V and J are TRBV5-5 and TRBJ2-3; possible D gene TRBD1, 5 bases. CDR3 length equals 14 residues. Germline lookup yields CDR1 SGHKS and CDR2 YYEKEE (reference sequence). V lost 4 bases, J lost 0 bases, and 9 bases lay in between.

The chain recombines TRBV5-1 with TRBJ2-3, with D perhaps assigned TRBD1 or TRBD2 (5 bases each). The CDR3 is made up of 13 amino acids. Germline V gives CDR1 SGHRS, CDR2 YFSETQ. The V end lost 5 bases, the J end lost 2 bases, and 9 bases lay between the germline ends. CDR3 residues: CASRGVITDTQYF. DNA of the CDR3: TGCGCCAGCAGGGGGGTGATCACAGATACGCAGTATTTT.

This rearrangement joins TRBV7-2 to TRBJ2-3; D is undetermined. The ends were cut back, 6 bases at V and 0 bases at J, with 4 bases in the middle. CDR3 length: 12 residues. Germline V gives CDR1 SGHTA, CDR2 FQGNSA. The CDR3 spells CASRDSTDTQYF. The CDR3 DNA follows: TGTGCCAGCAGGGATAGCACAGATACGCAGTATTTT.

The CDR3 loop is CASSDTSGSYNEQFF. The DNA of the CDR3 is TGTGCCAGCAGCGACACTAGCGGGAGCTACAATGAGCAGTTCTTC. The chain has TRBV28 and TRBJ2-1; 11 bases are a match to TRBD2. CDR3 length equals 15 residues. The germline CDR1 and CDR2 sequences are MDHEN and SYDVKM. V lost 6 bases to trimming and J lost 3 bases; unmatched junction nucleotides: 4.

The chain links TRBV7-2 to TRBJ1-1, with no clear D. The V gene lost 2 bases and the J gene lost 4 bases, with 11 bases spanning the gap. The CDR3 contains 14 residues. CDR1 SGHTA and CDR2 FQGNSA come from the germline V gene. This CDR3 is CASSLSMGGTEAFF. As DNA, the CDR3 is TGTGCCAGCAGCTTATCTATGGGTGGCACTGAAGCTTTCTTT.

The chain couples TRBV4-1 to TRBJ2-1; D gene unclear. Trimming removed 4 bases at V and 3 bases at J, with 16 bases between. CDR1 is MGHRA and CDR2 is YSYEKL in the germline V gene. The CDR3 contains 16 residues. CDR3 loop: CASSPDAAGVYNEQFF. The DNA for the CDR3 is TGCGCCAGCAGCCCTGACGCGGCCGGAGTCTACAATGAGCAGTTCTTC.

The J gene is TRBJ1-5, the V gene TRBV6-5; D gene uncertain. The CDR3 contains 15 residues. Looked up from germline, CDR1 is MNHEY and CDR2 is SVGAGI. Trimming removed 5 bases at V and 4 bases at J, with 15 bases between. CDR3 loop: CASSISRVTNQPQHF. Here the CDR3 DNA reads TGTGCCAGCAGTATAAGCCGGGTTACGAATCAGCCCCAGCATTTT.

This rearrangement joins TRBV11-2 to TRBJ1-2, with D tentatively TRBD1 (6 bases). V was cut by 0 bases and J by 6 bases, with 14 bases left in between. Germline CDR1 SGHAT, CDR2 FQNNGV. CDR3 length: 15 amino acids. CDR3 sequence reads: CASSLDLGGLDGYTF. Written as DNA, the CDR3 is TGTGCCAGCAGCTTAGATCTTGGGGGGCTGGATGGCTACACCTTC.

This clone was detected once. V and J are TRBV11-2 and TRBJ2-5; D call uncertain. The CDR3 is 13 residues long. V was clipped by 1 base and J by 1 base, with 4 bases between them. The germline V gene has CDR1 SGHAT and CDR2 FQNNGV. The CDR3 loop reads CASSLGVQETQYF. CDR3 DNA: TGTGCCAGCAGCTTAGGAGTCCAAGAGACCCAGTACTTC.